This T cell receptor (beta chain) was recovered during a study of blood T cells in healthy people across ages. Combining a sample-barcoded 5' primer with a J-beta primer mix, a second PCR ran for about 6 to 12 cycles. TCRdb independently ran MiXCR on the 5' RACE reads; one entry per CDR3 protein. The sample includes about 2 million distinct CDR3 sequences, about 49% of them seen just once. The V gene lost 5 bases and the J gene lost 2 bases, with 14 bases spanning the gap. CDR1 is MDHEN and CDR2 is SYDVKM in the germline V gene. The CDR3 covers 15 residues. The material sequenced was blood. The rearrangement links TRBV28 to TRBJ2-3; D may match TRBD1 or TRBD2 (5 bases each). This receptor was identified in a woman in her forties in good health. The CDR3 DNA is TGTGCCAGCAGTACTTGGGACCCGATCACAGATACGCAGTATTTT. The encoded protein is CASSTWDPITDTQYF.